The rows below give T cell receptor beta chains drawn from one sample of a study of blood T cell repertoires in COVID-19. Profiled with immunoSEQ multiplex PCR; TCRdb holds only in-frame clones, not every one. The table records 110,000 or so clones, more than 70% of them present only once. Specimen: peripheral blood. Receptors originate from a man aged 60-69 years with acute or convalescent COVID-19. Both conserved end residues are part of each CDR3. The D gene is left open where the match is weak. Some rows have no size entry. The others give once, few or many, or a class for an expanded clone.

abundance | j_gene | d_gene | v_gene | CDR3nt | CDR3aa
- | TRBJ2-3 | - | TRBV18 | TGTGCCAGCTCACTAAGCCCTAGCACAGATACGCAGTATTTT | CASSLSPSTDTQYF
- | TRBJ1-6 | TRBD1 | TRBV20-1 | TGCAGTGCTAGTCTCACGGGACAGAGGGATTCACCCCTCCACTTT | CSASLTGQRDSPLHF
- | TRBJ1-1 | - | TRBV28 | TGTGCCAGCAGTTCCTACGACTCGGGTATGAACACTGAAGCTTTCTTT | CASSSYDSGMNTEAFF
- | TRBJ1-2 | - | TRBV27 | TGTGCCAGCAGTCCGTTTGTCAGCCCAGGGGATGGCTACACCTTC | CASSPFVSPGDGYTF
- | TRBJ1-2 | TRBD1 | TRBV6-5 | TGTGCCAGCAGTTACTCGGGGACAGGGGGTAACTATGGCTACACCTTC | CASSYSGTGGNYGYTF
- | TRBJ2-3 | - | TRBV28 | TGTGCCAGCACCACTCCCTGGGCTAGCACAGATACGCAGTATTTT | CASTTPWASTDTQYF
- | TRBJ2-7 | TRBD2 | TRBV6-5 | TGTGCCAGCAATGGGAGGGGTCCTCGGTACGAGCAGTACTTC | CASNGRGPRYEQYF
- | TRBJ2-1 | TRBD2 | TRBV24-1 | TGTGCCACCAGTGACGTGCGTGGTAGCGGGAGAGGATATGAGCAGTTCTTC | CATSDVRGSGRGYEQFF
- | TRBJ2-2 | TRBD1 | TRBV19 | TGTGCCTCGAGGGGACAGGGAGACACCGGGGAGCTGTTTTTT | CASRGQGDTGELFF
- | TRBJ2-5 | TRBD2 | TRBV7-2 | TGTGCCAGCAGCCAACTAGCGGGAGGGATAGGGACCCAGTACTTC | CASSQLAGGIGTQYF
- | TRBJ1-1 | TRBD1 | TRBV5-1 | TGCGCCAGCAGCTTCGACAGGGAAACTGAAGCTTTCTTT | CASSFDRETEAFF
- | TRBJ2-7 | - | TRBV7-2 | TGTGCCAGCAGCTTAGGCGGGACCTACGAGCAGTACTTC | CASSLGGTYEQYF
- | TRBJ1-1 | TRBD1 | TRBV28 | TGTGCCAGCAGTTTGGGACAGCCCATGAACACTGAAGCTTTCTTT | CASSLGQPMNTEAFF
- | TRBJ2-5 | TRBD2 | TRBV7-9 | TGTGCCAGCATGTTGGGAGGGAGGCAAGAGACCCAGTACTTC | CASMLGGRQETQYF
- | TRBJ1-1 | - | TRBV28 | TGTGCCAGCAGTTACCGGGAAGCTTTCTTT | CASSYREAFF
- | TRBJ2-7 | TRBD1 | TRBV18 | TGTGCCAGCTCACGAGGGACAGGAGTTTTATACGAGCAGTACTTC | CASSRGTGVLYEQYF
- | TRBJ1-2 | - | TRBV9 | TGTGCCAGCGGCTCGGGGGGGCCTGGCTACACCTTC | CASGSGGPGYTF
- | TRBJ1-6 | TRBD1 | TRBV13 | TGTGCCAGGCTTTCGACAGGGAGTAATTCACCCCTCCACTTT | CARLSTGSNSPLHF
- | TRBJ2-3 | - | TRBV19 | TGTGCCAGTAGTATAGAACCCGTCACCCCAGGGGCAGATACGCAGTATTTT | CASSIEPVTPGADTQYF
- | TRBJ2-1 | TRBD1 | TRBV27 | TGTGCCAGCCGCACAGGGGGAAGAGAGCAGTTCTTC | CASRTGGREQFF
- | TRBJ1-3 | - | TRBV6-5 | TGTGCCAGTACTCGACAGGCGAGCTCTGGAAACACCATATATTTT | CASTRQASSGNTIYF
- | TRBJ1-1 | - | TRBV18 | TGTGCCAGCTCACCAGCCAGGGACACTGAAGCTTTCTTT | CASSPARDTEAFF
- | TRBJ2-7 | TRBD2 | TRBV7-2 | TGTGCCAGCAGCCCGGGGGGTGGCGGGGCCGGATACGAGCAGTACTTC | CASSPGGGGAGYEQYF
once | TRBJ1-5 | - | TRBV28 | TGTGCCAGCAGTTTTCATGGACAGCGCAATCAGCCCCAGCATTTT | CASSFHGQRNQPQHF
- | TRBJ2-2 | - | TRBV7-2 | TGTGCCAGCAGCCCCGTTATTTCGAACACCGGGGAGCTGTTTTTT | CASSPVISNTGELFF
- | TRBJ1-3 | - | TRBV5-1 | TGCGCCAGCAGTAACCGGGACACCATATATTTT | CASSNRDTIYF
few | TRBJ2-1 | - | TRBV19 | TGTGCCAGTAGTATAGAAACCCGGAATGAGCAGTTCTTC | CASSIETRNEQFF
- | TRBJ2-4 | TRBD1 | TRBV27 | TGTGCCAGCAGATCGTGGACAGGGGAAAACATTCAGTACTTC | CASRSWTGENIQYF
- | TRBJ2-7 | - | TRBV5-1 | TGCGCCAGCAGCTTGGCTAACCCCTACGAGCAGTACTTC | CASSLANPYEQYF
- | TRBJ2-3 | TRBD2 | TRBV27 | TGTGCCAGCAGTTTGACTAGCGGGAGGGCCGCGACAGATACGCAGTATTTT | CASSLTSGRAATDTQYF
- | TRBJ2-7 | TRBD1 | TRBV6-5 | TGTGCCAGCAGTCGTAAAGGCCAGGACAGGGACGAGCAGTACTTC | CASSRKGQDRDEQYF